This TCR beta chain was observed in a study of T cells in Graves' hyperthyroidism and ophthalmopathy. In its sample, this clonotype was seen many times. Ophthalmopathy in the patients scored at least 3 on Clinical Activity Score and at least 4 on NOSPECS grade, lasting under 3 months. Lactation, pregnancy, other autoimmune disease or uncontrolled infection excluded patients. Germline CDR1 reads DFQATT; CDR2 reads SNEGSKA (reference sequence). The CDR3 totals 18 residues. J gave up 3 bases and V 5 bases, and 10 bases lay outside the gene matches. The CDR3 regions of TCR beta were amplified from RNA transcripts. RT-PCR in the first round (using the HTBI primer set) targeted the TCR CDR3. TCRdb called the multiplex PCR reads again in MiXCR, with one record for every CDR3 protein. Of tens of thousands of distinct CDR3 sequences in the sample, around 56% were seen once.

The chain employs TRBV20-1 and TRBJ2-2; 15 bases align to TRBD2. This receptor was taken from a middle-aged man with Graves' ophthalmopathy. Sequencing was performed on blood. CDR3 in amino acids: CSASPGLAGGHYTGELFF. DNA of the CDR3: TGCAGTGCTTCACCGGGACTAGCGGGAGGCCATTACACCGGGGAGCTGTTTTTT.